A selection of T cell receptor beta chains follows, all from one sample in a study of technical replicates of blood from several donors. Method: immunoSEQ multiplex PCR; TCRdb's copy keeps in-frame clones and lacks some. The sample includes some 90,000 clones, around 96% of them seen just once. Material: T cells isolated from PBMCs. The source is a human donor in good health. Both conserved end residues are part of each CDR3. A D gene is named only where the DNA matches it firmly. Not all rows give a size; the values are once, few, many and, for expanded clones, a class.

CASSITSQETQYF | TGTGCCAGTAGTATAACTAGCCAAGAGACCCAGTACTTC | . | TRBJ2-5 | . | TRBV19
CASRRGRDRLSSSYNEQFF | TGTGCCAGCAGGAGGGGGCGGGACAGGTTAAGTTCCTCCTACAATGAGCAGTTCTTC | TRBD1 | TRBJ2-1 | . | TRBV2
CASRLTGTATDEQYF | TGTGCCAGCAGGCTGACAGGGACGGCAACGGACGAGCAGTACTTC | TRBD1 | TRBJ2-7 | once | TRBV5-5
CASSIAGGIYEQYF | TGTGCCAGTAGTATAGCGGGAGGGATCTACGAGCAGTACTTC | TRBD2 | TRBJ2-7 | . | TRBV19
CASSLDRNEQFF | TGTGCCAGCTCACTTGATCGGAATGAGCAGTTCTTC | . | TRBJ2-1 | . | TRBV18
CAISGEGVDEQFF | TGTGCCATCAGTGGGGAGGGAGTCGATGAGCAGTTCTTC | TRBD2 | TRBJ2-1 | . | TRBV10-3
CASSLLGGGGEQYF | TGTGCCAGCAGTCTATTGGGTGGGGGGGGCGAGCAGTACTTC | TRBD2 | TRBJ2-7 | . | TRBV27
CASSSRQGRYEQYF | TGTGCCAGCAGCTCCCGACAGGGGCGATACGAGCAGTACTTC | TRBD1 | TRBJ2-7 | . | TRBV11-2
CASSGRASSYNSPLHF | TGCGCCAGCAGCGGCAGGGCGAGCTCCTATAATTCACCCCTCCACTTT | . | TRBJ1-6 | . | TRBV4-1
CASSLNNEQFF | TGTGCCAGCAGCCTTAACAATGAGCAGTTCTTC | . | TRBJ2-1 | . | TRBV11-3
CASSQHVKGGIRTDTQYF | TGCGCCAGCAGTCAACACGTAAAAGGGGGCATAAGGACAGATACGCAGTATTTT | TRBD1 | TRBJ2-3 | . | TRBV23-1
CASSKETSGPYNEQFF | TGTGCCAGCAGCAAAGAGACTAGCGGGCCTTACAATGAGCAGTTCTTC | . | TRBJ2-1 | . | TRBV21-1
CASSLGQGSYNEQFF | TGTGCCAGCAGCTTGGGGCAGGGCTCCTACAATGAGCAGTTCTTC | . | TRBJ2-1 | . | TRBV5-4
CASSPGTGGRTQYF | TGTGCCAGCAGCCCGGGGACAGGGGGGCGTACGCAGTATTTT | TRBD1 | TRBJ2-3 | . | TRBV7-2
CASSLSHRGSNQPQHF | TGTGCCAGCAGTTTATCGCACAGGGGAAGCAATCAGCCCCAGCATTTT | TRBD1 | TRBJ1-5 | . | TRBV27
CASSSTGISYNEQFF | TGTGCCAGTAGTAGTACAGGGATTTCCTACAATGAGCAGTTCTTC | . | TRBJ2-1 | . | TRBV19
CASSRDKALYGYTF | TGTGCCAGCAGTCGCGATAAAGCCCTTTATGGCTACACCTTC | . | TRBJ1-2 | . | TRBV6-5
CASRRAGAAYEQYF | TGTGCCAGCAGAAGAGCGGGAGCCGCCTACGAGCAGTACTTC | TRBD2 | TRBJ2-7 | once | TRBV6-5
CASSLVIGNMNTEAFF | TGTGCCAGCAGCTTAGTTATCGGGAACATGAACACTGAAGCTTTCTTT | . | TRBJ1-1 | . | TRBV11-2
CASSLVSVPSSTDTQYF | TGCGCCAGCAGCTTGGTATCGGTGCCCTCTAGCACAGATACGCAGTATTTT | . | TRBJ2-3 | . | TRBV5-1
CASRELAGATDTQYF | TGTGCCAGTCGAGAACTAGCGGGAGCCACAGATACGCAGTATTTT | TRBD2 | TRBJ2-3 | . | TRBV19
CASSENSQETQYF | TGCGCCAGCAGTGAGAACAGCCAAGAGACCCAGTACTTC | . | TRBJ2-5 | . | TRBV10-1
CASSLVGAGQPQHF | TGTGCCAGCAGCTTGGTAGGGGCAGGGCAGCCCCAGCATTTT | . | TRBJ1-5 | . | TRBV5-6
CAISEQAGVNEQYF | TGTGCCATCAGTGAACAAGCGGGAGTAAACGAGCAGTACTTC | TRBD2 | TRBJ2-7 | . | TRBV10-3
CASRDRDFRTDTQYF | TGTGCCAGCAGGGACCGGGACTTCCGCACAGATACGCAGTATTTT | . | TRBJ2-3 | . | TRBV2
CASSQRDRRHEQYF | TGTGCCAGCAGCCAAAGGGACAGGCGACACGAGCAGTACTTC | TRBD1 | TRBJ2-7 | . | TRBV28
CASSYSGYTGELFF | TGTGCCAGCAGTTACAGCGGGTACACCGGGGAGCTGTTTTTT | . | TRBJ2-2 | . | TRBV27
CASSPSSQGAGTGELFF | TGTGCCAGCAGCCCCTCAAGCCAGGGGGCAGGCACCGGGGAGCTGTTTTTT | TRBD1 | TRBJ2-2 | once | TRBV7-8
CSTDQETQYF | TGCAGTACAGATCAAGAGACCCAGTACTTC | . | TRBJ2-5 | once | TRBV20-1
CASSPPDSPYEQYF | TGTGCCAGCAGCCCTCCGGACAGTCCCTACGAGCAGTACTTC | . | TRBJ2-7 | . | TRBV7-2
CACWRGNYGYTF | TGTGCCTGTTGGCGGGGAAACTATGGCTACACCTTC | . | TRBJ1-2 | . | TRBV30
CASSLLGHYNEQFF | TGTGCCAGCAGTTTACTGGGACACTACAATGAGCAGTTCTTC | . | TRBJ2-1 | . | TRBV27
CASSPGTGVSGYTF | TGCGCCAGCAGCCCCGGGACAGGGGTCTCTGGCTACACCTTC | TRBD1 | TRBJ1-2 | . | TRBV4-3
CASSPRLAGFIETQYF | TGTGCCAGCTCACCACGGCTAGCGGGATTTATAGAGACCCAGTACTTC | TRBD2 | TRBJ2-5 | . | TRBV18
CASSRGQTYEQYF | TGTGCCAGCAGCCGGGGACAGACCTACGAGCAGTACTTC | TRBD1 | TRBJ2-7 | . | TRBV11-2
CASRSGEQYF | TGTGCCAGCAGATCAGGAGAGCAGTACTTC | . | TRBJ2-7 | . | TRBV2
CASSSAGPSTDTQYF | TGTGCCAGCAGTTCTGCGGGACCCTCCACAGATACGCAGTATTTT | . | TRBJ2-3 | . | TRBV27
CASKGGGSGSADTQYF | TGTGCCAGCAAAGGCGGTGGTAGCGGGAGCGCAGATACGCAGTATTTT | TRBD2 | TRBJ2-3 | . | TRBV2
CASLQSGQSDEQYF | TGTGCCAGCCTCCAGAGTGGACAGTCGGACGAGCAGTACTTC | . | TRBJ2-7 | . | TRBV28
CASRGTTMNTEAFF | TGTGCCAGCAGGGGGACTACCATGAACACTGAAGCTTTCTTT | . | TRBJ1-1 | . | TRBV2
CAWIREGNEQFF | TGTGCCTGGATCCGGGAGGGGAATGAGCAGTTCTTC | TRBD2 | TRBJ2-1 | . | TRBV30
CASSPPGLAFWTQYF | TGTGCCAGCAGCCCACCGGGACTAGCTTTTTGGACCCAGTACTTC | TRBD2 | TRBJ2-5 | . | TRBV7-2
CASSLTSGDPYNEQFF | TGTGCCAGCAGCTTGACTAGCGGGGACCCTTACAATGAGCAGTTCTTC | TRBD2 | TRBJ2-1 | . | TRBV7-3
CASSPVGVSEQYF | TGTGCCAGCAGCCCAGTCGGAGTGAGCGAGCAGTACTTC | . | TRBJ2-7 | once | TRBV7-2
CASSFEGSGSGYNEQFF | TGTGCCAGCAGCTTCGAGGGGAGCGGGAGTGGGTACAATGAGCAGTTCTTC | TRBD2 | TRBJ2-1 | . | TRBV13
CASSVGLTAGGYTF | TGTGCCAGCAGCGTAGGCCTAACAGCTGGTGGCTACACCTTC | . | TRBJ1-2 | . | TRBV9
CAWTLQGSETQYF | TGTGCCTGGACCTTACAGGGTTCGGAGACCCAGTACTTC | . | TRBJ2-5 | . | TRBV30
CASSPGLAGLGELFF | TGTGCCAGCAGCCCGGGACTAGCGGGACTAGGGGAGCTGTTTTTT | TRBD2 | TRBJ2-2 | few | TRBV14
CASSVGGRETQYF | TGCGCCAGCAGCGTTGGCGGGCGAGAGACCCAGTACTTC | . | TRBJ2-5 | . | TRBV5-1
CASSQSSEAFF | TGTGCCAGCAGCCAATCCAGTGAAGCTTTCTTT | . | TRBJ1-1 | . | TRBV7-9